Below, 25 T cell receptor beta chains from the same sample are listed, as sequenced in a study of blood T cell repertoires in COVID-19. The method was immunoSEQ multiplex PCR; TCRdb's version includes in-frame clones alone and lacks a portion of them. The sample holds roughly 500,000 clones, around 87% seen once. Input material: PBMCs or T cells enriched from blood (not recorded which). These receptors were collected from a middle-aged woman who had recovered from COVID-19.

Only one count was recorded for this clone. The chain is built from TRBV5-8 and TRBJ1-1, with 7 bases aligning to TRBD1. From germline, CDR1 is SGHTS and CDR2 YDEGEE. The CDR3 sequence is 15 residues long. V was pared by 4 bases and J by 5 bases, with 11 bases of the junction left unmatched. The CDR3 DNA reads as TGTGCCAGCAGCCCTATCGTGACAGGGCCGACTGAAGCTTTCTTT. Protein product: CASSPIVTGPTEAFF.

The chain is built from TRBV19 and TRBJ1-2, with TRBD1 matching over 7 bases. Germline V gene lookup returns CDR1 LNHDA and CDR2 SQIVND (reference sequence). Trimming cost V 7 bases and J 2 bases; bases outside gene matches: 7. The CDR3 has 14 amino acids. The CDR3 sequence is CASTPTGQNYGYTF. The CDR3 DNA follows: TGTGCCAGTACTCCGACAGGGCAAAACTATGGCTACACCTTC.

The J gene is TRBJ1-2, the V gene TRBV5-4, with a weak D call TRBD1 (5 bases). V was trimmed by 4 bases and J by 8 bases, leaving 15 bases between them. This CDR3 is built from 13 residues. CDR1 SGHNT and CDR2 YYREEE come from the germline V gene (reference sequence). CDR3 region: CASSARDFEGYTF. In DNA, the CDR3 is TGTGCCAGCAGCGCCAGGGACTTTGAAGGCTACACCTTC.

This sequence joins TRBV29-1 and TRBJ1-1; D is perhaps TRBD1 (5 bases). Germline V gene data show CDR1 as SQVTM and CDR2 as ANQGSEA. The CDR3 loop spans 11 amino acids. Between the trimmed V and J ends, which lost 8 bases and 7 bases, there was a span of 14 bases. In DNA form, the CDR3 reads TGCAGCTTTTTGTCGGGGGGTGAAGCTTTCTTT. Its translation is CSFLSGGEAFF.

This clone was seen only a few times. The V call is TRBV25-1, the J call TRBJ2-7; D is perhaps TRBD2 (5 bases). In germline, CDR1 is MGHDK, CDR2 SYGVNS. Trimming removed 1 base from V and 5 bases from J, with 9 bases in between. There are 13 residues in the CDR3. The CDR3 region is CASSELLVDEQYF. Here the CDR3 DNA reads TGTGCCAGCAGTGAATTACTAGTCGACGAGCAGTACTTC.

The chain links TRBV10-3 to TRBJ2-7, with a weak D call TRBD1 (5 bases). This CDR3 has 14 amino acids. V dropped 0 bases and J dropped 3 bases, with 9 bases sitting between them. CDR1 ENHRY and CDR2 SYGVKD come from the germline V gene. In DNA form, the CDR3 reads TGTGCCATCAGTGAGTCGGACATTAACTACGAGCAGTACTTC. This encodes CAISESDINYEQYF.

This chain joins TRBV5-1 and TRBJ1-2, with D uncertain. Trimming took 0 bases from V and 6 from J, leaving 9 bases between them. Germline CDR1 is SGHRS and CDR2 is YFSETQ. This CDR3 has 13 residues. The CDR3 spells CASSLGSEDGYTF. The CDR3 DNA follows: TGCGCCAGCAGCTTGGGGTCGGAGGATGGCTACACCTTC.

This rearrangement joins TRBV6-2 or TRBV6-3 to TRBJ1-1; tentative D call: TRBD1 (5 bases). CDR3 length: 15 amino acids. V lost 5 bases and J 5 bases, leaving 18 bases between the germline ends. Germline values: CDR1 MNHEY, CDR2 SVGEGT. The CDR3 region has the DNA TGTGCCAGCAGTCCCCAGGGAATATCTATTACTGAAGCTTTCTTT. This gives the protein CASSPQGISITEAFF.

This CDR3 is CAISERGADYGYTF. Written as DNA, the CDR3 is TGTGCCATCAGTGAGCGGGGGGCGGACTATGGCTACACCTTC. The chain joins TRBV10-3 to TRBJ1-2; perhaps TRBD1 as D (6 bases). CDR3 length equals 14 residues. Germline CDR1 and CDR2: ENHRY and SYGVKD. V was shortened by 2 bases and J by 3 bases, with 10 bases between the two germline ends.

V usage is TRBV19 and J usage is TRBJ1-1; possible D gene TRBD1, 6 bases. The V end lost 4 bases, the J end lost 0 bases, and 9 bases lay between the germline ends. CDR3 length equals 14 residues. Germline V gives CDR1 LNHDA, CDR2 SQIVND (reference sequence). The CDR3 sequence: CASSNRELNTEAFF. The DNA for the CDR3 is TGTGCCAGTAGTAACAGGGAGCTGAACACTGAAGCTTTCTTT.

J is TRBJ2-7 and V is TRBV18; 9 nucleotides match TRBD2. This CDR3 is built from 16 residues. V gave up 0 bases and J gave up 3 bases; unmatched junction bases: 6. CDR1 and CDR2 (germline): KGHSH, LQKENI. The CDR3 sequence: CASSPPSGRTLYEQYF. CDR3 sequence (DNA): TGTGCCAGCTCACCACCGAGCGGGAGGACCCTCTACGAGCAGTACTTC.

V is TRBV10-3 and J is TRBJ2-3; D possibly corresponds to TRBD2 (5 bases). Germline CDR1 is ENHRY and CDR2 is SYGVKD. Trimming took off 0 bases at V and 2 bases at J, with 15 bases between the two ends. The CDR3 is 17 amino acids. The CDR3 protein is CAISESTVSGDTDTQYF. CDR3 coding DNA: TGTGCCATCAGTGAGTCGACGGTAAGCGGCGACACAGATACGCAGTATTTT.

The V call is TRBV19, the J call TRBJ1-5; 7 bases align to TRBD1. The germline V gene encodes CDR1 LNHDA and CDR2 SQIVND (reference sequence). The CDR3 length is 14 residues. Germline trimming cut 6 bases from V and 4 bases from J; bases unmatched to any gene: 6. Here the CDR3 reads CASRRDSVNQPQHF. The CDR3 DNA follows: TGTGCCAGTAGAAGGGACAGTGTAAATCAGCCCCAGCATTTT.

The J gene is TRBJ2-1, the V gene TRBV27; 12 bases are shared with TRBD2. The CDR3 totals 14 residues. Germline lookup yields CDR1 MNHEY and CDR2 SMNVEV (reference sequence). J lost 7 bases, V lost 8 bases, and 6 bases had no gene match. The CDR3 DNA reads TGTGCCAGCGGTACTAGCGGGAGGTTTAATGAGCAGTTCTTC. This codes for CASGTSGRFNEQFF.

V gene TRBV24-1 combines with J gene TRBJ2-7; D possibly corresponds to TRBD2 (5 bases). V lost 6 bases and J 3 bases, leaving 11 bases between the germline ends. The CDR3 spans 13 residues. The germline V gene encodes CDR1 KGHDR and CDR2 SFDVKD. The CDR3 spells CATSRGFDYEQYF. The CDR3 DNA is TGTGCCACCAGTCGAGGGTTTGACTACGAGCAGTACTTC.

The genes are TRBV6-2 or TRBV6-3 and TRBJ2-7, with TRBD2 identical over 7 bases. Germline V CDR1 and CDR2: MNHEY, SVGEGT. V lost 6 bases to trimming and J lost 4 bases; unmatched junction nucleotides: 9. The CDR3 consists of 14 residues. CDR3 nucleotides: TGTGCCAGCAGCCGAGCGGGAAGGTTTTACGAGCAGTACTTC. Translated, it gives CASSRAGRFYEQYF.

The CDR3 nucleotides are TGCGCCAGCAGCTTGGACAGCCCAGTGGGCTACACCTTC. Translated, it gives CASSLDSPVGYTF. This chain links TRBV5-1 with TRBJ1-2; no clear D. The V end was cut by 0 bases, the J end by 8 bases, with 11 bases between. Germline CDR1 reads SGHRS; CDR2 reads YFSETQ. CDR3 length equals 13 residues. Complete variable domain (other parts from reference TRBV5-1 and TRBJ1-2): KAGVTQTPRYLIKTRGQQVTLSCSPISGHRSVSWYQQTPGQGLQFLFEYFSETQRNKGNFPGRFSGRQFSNSRSEMNVSTLELGDSALYLCASSLDSPVGYTFGSGTRLTVV.

This clone was observed a few times. The V and J genes are TRBV15 and TRBJ1-1; no definite D call. V was clipped by 10 bases and J by 0 bases, with 9 bases between them. This CDR3 is built from 12 residues. The germline CDR1 and CDR2 sequences are LNHNV and YYDKDF (reference sequence). The CDR3 nucleotides read TGTGCCATAGGAGGGCTGAACACTGAAGCTTTCTTT. It translates to CAIGGLNTEAFF.

The rearrangement joins TRBV10-1 to TRBJ2-2, with D perhaps TRBD1 (6 bases). Trimming pared 6 bases from V and 2 bases from J, leaving 10 bases between. The CDR3 covers 14 residues. From germline, CDR1 is WNHNN and CDR2 SYGVQD (reference sequence). CDR3 bases: TGCGCCAGCAGGCAGGACAGTAACACCGGGGAGCTGTTTTTT. Its protein product is CASRQDSNTGELFF.

This chain uses TRBV5-1 with TRBJ2-3, with TRBD1 identical over 8 bases. The CDR3 is made up of 15 amino acids. Germline trimming cut 0 bases from V and 4 bases from J; bases unmatched to any gene: 4. The germline CDR1 and CDR2 sequences are SGHRS and YFSETQ. DNA of the CDR3: TGCGCCAGCAGCTTGGCGGGCAGGGGGCCAGATACGCAGTATTTT. It specifies CASSLAGRGPDTQYF.

The chain joins TRBV29-1 to TRBJ2-1, with TRBD1 matching 11 bases. Losses at the gene ends were 4 bases for V and 7 bases for J; bases not matched to a gene: 3. The germline V gene has CDR1 SQVTM and CDR2 ANQGSEA. This CDR3 has 13 residues. The CDR3 sequence is CSVVGTGGNEQFF. In DNA, the CDR3 is TGCAGCGTTGTTGGGACAGGGGGTAATGAGCAGTTCTTC.

This chain links TRBV5-1 with TRBJ2-3; D remains ambiguous. The CDR3 sequence is 15 residues long. From germline, CDR1 is SGHRS and CDR2 YFSETQ. V was shortened by 2 bases and J by 5 bases, with 15 bases between the two germline ends. CDR3 sequence (DNA): TGCGCCAGCAGCTTTTTCTCCCTAGTCAGAGATACGCAGTATTTT. Its protein is CASSFFSLVRDTQYF.

The genes are TRBV2 and TRBJ1-2, with 8 bases identical to TRBD1. Germline V CDR1 and CDR2: SNHLY, FYNNEI. The CDR3 has 13 amino acids. The J segment lost 7 bases and the V segment lost 3 bases, leaving 4 bases of the junction unmatched. CDR3 nucleotide sequence: TGTGCCAGCAGTGAGACACAGGGGGGTGGCTACACCTTC. Amino acids: CASSETQGGGYTF.

The CDR3 DNA sequence: TGTGCCAGTAAAAAGGGACAGGCACACTCCTACGAGCAGTACTTC. It translates to CASKKGQAHSYEQYF. V usage is TRBV19 and J usage is TRBJ2-7, with TRBD1 identical over 8 bases. The length of the CDR3 is 15 residues. Trimming took 7 bases from V and 0 from J; bases not matched to a gene: 8. Germline CDR1 reads LNHDA; CDR2 reads SQIVND (reference sequence).

The chain has TRBV7-2 and TRBJ1-3; TRBD1 matches at 7 bases. The CDR3 is made up of 14 amino acids. CDR1 is SGHTA and CDR2 is FQGNSA in the germline V gene. The J segment lost 2 bases and the V segment lost 4 bases, leaving 2 bases of the junction unmatched. This CDR3 reads CASSSQGAGNTIYF. In nucleotides, the CDR3 is TGTGCCAGCAGCTCTCAGGGGGCTGGAAACACCATATATTTT.